This entry concerns a single TCR beta chain. The antigen this receptor binds is unknown. Qualities for individual bases were not recorded, and no much larger clone is one base off. To sequence the TCRbeta CDR3 region, genomic DNA was isolated from the sorted cells. The immunoSEQ Assay was used to sequence the TCRbeta CDR3 regions. This immuneACCESS table, as held by TCRdb, lists in-frame sequences with V and J called but not all clones. Of the missing ones, under half trace to an unresolved V gene in checked studies; the others have no known cause. The sample table holds around 83,000 clones, of which approximately 88% were seen once. In total, the top ten clones hold 4.1% of the sample. The trial excluded patients who had a history of autoimmune disease or who were on systemic immunosuppression. Peripheral blood for TCR sequencing was collected from all dose cohorts at baseline, on cycle 4 day 1, and on cycle 7 day 1. The samples were taken from a phase I, first-in-human, multicenter, open-label dose-escalation trial of ivuxolimab. Adults with locally advanced or metastatic melanoma, renal cell, hepatocellular, or head and neck squamous cell carcinoma were enrolled in the trial. CD4+ and CD8+ T cells were sorted separately from peripheral blood before TCR sequencing.

The germline V gene (reference sequence) specifies SGHNT as CDR1 and YYREEE as CDR2. The junction carries 13 bases between V and J, which are trimmed by 3 bases and 0 bases respectively. Counted from cysteine to phenylalanine, this CDR3 has 16 amino acids. Just the 48-base CDR3 DNA is kept, in frame starting at base 1. The sample belongs to a study of OX40 agonist ivuxolimab in advanced cancers. Regarding the research as a whole: Ivuxolimab, which targeted the costimulatory receptor OX40 (CD134), was an agonistic, fully human IgG2 monoclonal antibody. Intravenous ivuxolimab was administered to patients every 2 weeks at six dose levels: 0.01, 0.1, 0.3, 1.5, 3 and 10 mg/kg. Among the roughly 50 dose-escalation patients, roughly 20 had hepatocellular carcinoma, roughly 15 melanoma, 9 renal cell carcinoma and 9 head and neck cancer. In the dose-escalation cohort, 82.7% of patients were male, and the mean age was 60 years with a range of roughly 20 to 85. Patients were allowed to have had prior anti-PD-1, anti-PD-L1 or anti-CTLA-4 therapy, and around 40% of the dose-escalation patients had previously received checkpoint inhibitors. Partial responses occurred in three dose-escalation patients, of whom one had hepatocellular carcinoma and two had cutaneous melanoma. Peripheral TCRbeta sequencing was intended to test whether TCR sequence diversity was altered and clonal T-cell expansion was caused by ivuxolimab. The paper covers the monotherapy dose-escalation part of the phase I ivuxolimab trial, which included N = 52 patients. General findings and caveats noted by the study authors: Which antigens the clonally expanded peripheral T cells were specific for was not determined. Clonal expansion of both CD4+ and CD8+ blood T cells was observed from baseline to week 6 at doses 0.1 to 3.0 mg/kg. In partial responders in the 0.1-3.0 mg/kg groups, normalized peripheral clonal expansion was found to be among the lowest, especially among CD8+ T cells. After ivuxolimab, more expanded clones were found on average in CD8+ T cells than in CD4+ T cells. Low levels of normalized T-cell clonal expansion were also seen in some patients who did not respond.

The sequence came from an adult with an advanced solid tumor such as melanoma, head and neck, liver or kidney cancer. Material: CD4+ or CD8+ T cells sorted from blood, obtained in a trial of the OX40 agonist ivuxolimab. The chain uses TRBV5-4 and TRBJ2-1, and TRBD2 may be the D gene, going by 7 matching bases. The CDR3 is CASSWGGGSSYNEQFF. The nucleotides read TGTGCCAGCAGCTGGGGGGGCGGGAGCTCCTACAATGAGCAGTTCTTC.